This paragraph reports one TCR beta chain. These data originate in a study of OX40 agonist ivuxolimab in advanced cancers. Germline V gene lookup returns CDR1 WSHSY and CDR2 SAAADI. The V end lost 6 bases, the J end lost 1 base, and 11 bases lay between the germline ends. The CDR3 runs 14 residues. Here immunoSEQ multiplex PCR was the method, and the copy in TCRdb shows in-frame clones only, minus some. Of 45,000 to 55,000 clones listed, roughly nine tenths are singletons. The genes are TRBV10-2 and TRBJ2-3; possibly TRBD1 for D (5 bases). The material was CD4+ or CD8+ T cells sorted from blood, obtained in a trial of the OX40 agonist ivuxolimab. The sequence came from an adult with an advanced solid tumor such as melanoma, head and neck, liver or kidney cancer. For the CDR3, the DNA is TGCGCCAGCAGCCCAGGGTGGGGCACAGATACGCAGTATTTT. This sequence encodes CASSPGWGTDTQYF.